These T cell receptor beta chains were read from a single sample in a study of early T cells in non-severe SARS-CoV-2 infection. MiXCR, run by TCRdb on the 5' RACE reads, gives a single entry per CDR3 protein. This sample has 20,000 to 30,000 distinct CDR3 sequences; 3.5% to 5% occur once, and the top ten carry approximately 15%. The source material was whole blood. The receptors originated from an adult who was a healthcare worker with PCR-confirmed SARS-CoV-2 infection or an uninfected control (not recorded which). The CDR3 runs from the conserved cysteine through the conserved F or W. A D gene is named only where the DNA matches it firmly. Clone size appears in some rows only: once, few, many, or a class for an expanded clone.

-,few,TRBJ2-5,TRBV6-2/TRBV6-3,CASRTGETQYF,TGTGCCAGCAGGACAGGCGAGACCCAGTACTTC
-,many,TRBJ2-3,TRBV15,CATSPGVVYTDTQYF,TGTGCCACCAGCCCCGGGGTGGTCTACACAGATACGCAGTATTTT
TRBD1,many,TRBJ2-1,TRBV12-3/TRBV12-4,CASSIGTGGAQRLWYNEQFF,TGTGCCAGCAGCATAGGGACAGGGGGCGCGCAGCGCCTGTGGTACAATGAGCAGTTCTTC
-,-,TRBJ2-6,TRBV7-9,CASSLGHSGANVLTF,TGTGCCAGCAGCTTGGGGCACTCTGGGGCCAACGTCCTGACTTTC
-,many,TRBJ2-3,TRBV7-2,CASSSQPSTDTQYF,TGTGCCAGCAGCTCACAACCAAGCACAGATACGCAGTATTTT
-,many,TRBJ2-2,TRBV7-6,CASSFGGRNTGELFF,TGTGCCAGCAGCTTCGGGGGAAGGAACACCGGGGAGCTGTTTTTT
-,many,TRBJ1-5,TRBV7-9,CASSLEDTDQPQHF,TGTGCCAGCAGCTTAGAGGATACGGATCAGCCCCAGCATTTT
TRBD1,many,TRBJ2-1,TRBV5-1,CASRKTGDHNEQFF,TGCGCCAGCAGGAAAACAGGGGACCACAATGAGCAGTTCTTC
TRBD2,many,TRBJ2-3,TRBV6-2/TRBV6-3,CASSSRTSVGTDTQYF,TGTGCCAGCAGTTCTAGGACTAGCGTGGGCACAGATACGCAGTATTTT
TRBD1,few,TRBJ2-1,TRBV7-2,CASSSDRVNEQFF,TGTGCCAGCAGTTCGGACAGGGTCAATGAGCAGTTCTTC